This T cell receptor beta chain was recovered during a study of CD8 T cells in ankylosing spondylitis. There are many counts of this clonotype. One entry per CDR3 protein, called by TCRdb with MiXCR from the 5' RACE reads. The sample has 150,000 or so distinct CDR3 sequences, 30% to 40% seen once. J was trimmed by 6 bases and V by 1 base; bases with no gene match: 8. This CDR3 is 15 amino acids long. Germline V gene lookup returns CDR1 DFQATT and CDR2 SNEGSKA (reference sequence). The TCR was taken from a male donor with ankylosing spondylitis. The chain joins TRBV20-1 to TRBJ2-1, with TRBD2 matching 8 bases. Sample: synovial fluid, either unsorted or a sorted T cell fraction (not recorded which). This chain's CDR3 is CSARVAGRTSNEQFF. DNA for the CDR3: TGCAGTGCTAGAGTAGCGGGAAGAACAAGCAATGAGCAGTTCTTC.